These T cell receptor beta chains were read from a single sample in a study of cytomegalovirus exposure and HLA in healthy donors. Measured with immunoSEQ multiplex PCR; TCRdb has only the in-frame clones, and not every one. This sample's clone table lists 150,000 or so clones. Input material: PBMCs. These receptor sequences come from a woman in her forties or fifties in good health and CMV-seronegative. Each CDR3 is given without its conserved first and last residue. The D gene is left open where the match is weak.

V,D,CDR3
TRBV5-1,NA,ASSLAGEQY
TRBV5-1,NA,ASSLSSEETQY
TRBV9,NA,ASSPTGSNYGYT
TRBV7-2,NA,ASSFLSNTDTQY
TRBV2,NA,ASSPPLEAFFSGANVLT
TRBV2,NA,ASSKTGSPEAF
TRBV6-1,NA,ASSFTGTSTDTQY
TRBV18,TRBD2,ASSPTSGETDTQY
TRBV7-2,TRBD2,ASSFGGGYNEQF
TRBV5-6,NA,ASSLGGWSGYT
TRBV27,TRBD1,ASSLDTGEKDYEQY
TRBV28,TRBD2,ASSLLLGLAGEDNEQF
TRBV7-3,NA,ASSLNNDRPYANTGELF
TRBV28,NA,ASSLVSGYT
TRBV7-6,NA,ASSLGVRGGTDTQY
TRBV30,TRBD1,AWDRGIGNTIY
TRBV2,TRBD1,ASSDETGGVLETQY
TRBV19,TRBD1,ASSGTANTEAF
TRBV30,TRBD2,AWSWTSGSYETQY
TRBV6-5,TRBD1,ASSQGTVYEQY
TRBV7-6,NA,ASSFNNEQF
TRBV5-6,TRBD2,ASSGGWYQETQY
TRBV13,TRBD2,ASSFPQRSGGSTDTQY
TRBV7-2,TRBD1,ASSRTGLVGNQPQH
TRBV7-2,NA,ASSSPTRAYEQY
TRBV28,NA,ASSPQATGELF
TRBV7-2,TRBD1,ASSLGQGVQPQH
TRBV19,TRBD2,ASSIRSSGKPDTQY
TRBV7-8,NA,ASSRQAGYNEQF
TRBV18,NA,ASSMGVPANEKLF
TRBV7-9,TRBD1,ASSADRLNTEAF
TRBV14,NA,ASSHPTTRETQY
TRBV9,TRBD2,ASSGTSGSSYEQY
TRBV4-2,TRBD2,ASSQVAGGRYEQY
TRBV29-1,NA,SVPGQNQGTQY
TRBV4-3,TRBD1,ASSHRQGVSYEQY
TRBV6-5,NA,ASSYGAAKTEAF
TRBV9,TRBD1,ASSPGTGNYEQY
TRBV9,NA,ASNEGEGREQY
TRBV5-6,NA,ASSAASSGANVLT
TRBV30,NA,AWGGRVADTQY
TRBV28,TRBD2,ASTLSGVKRRGEQF
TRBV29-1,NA,SVLATQETQY
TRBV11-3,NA,ASSLTGYEQY
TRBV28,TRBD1,ASSLSGTGVWADTQY
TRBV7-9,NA,ASSSPAGRASGNTIY
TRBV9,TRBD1,ASSVGPTGAGANVLT
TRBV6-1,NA,ASSERVRTENIQY
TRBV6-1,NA,ATSPGNYSPLH
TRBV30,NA,AWSTGGVQAIPEQY
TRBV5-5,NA,ASSPYDITGEKLF
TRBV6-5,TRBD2,ASATSGTVAQY
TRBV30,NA,AWSSNTGISEAF
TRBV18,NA,ASSPMAQGFYNEQF
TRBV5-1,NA,ASSQDSPAVYEQY
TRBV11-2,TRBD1,ASSSGQGLDEQY